The 17 T cell receptor beta chains given below trace back to one sample, sequenced in a study of breast tumors, draining lymph nodes, adjacent tissues. Axillary draining lymph nodes of breast cancer patients supplied the node samples. TCRdb recomputed calls from the multiplex PCR reads with MiXCR, one row per CDR3 protein. There are approximately 180,000 distinct CDR3 sequences in the sample; about 33% occur only once, and about 3.7% lies in the top ten. Material: axillary lymph node tissue. The receptor set was obtained from a female donor with breast cancer. Some clones in this sample may be carry-over from other donors' samples.

Of note for this clonotype: A read error may be the cause here, since a much bigger clone is one base away. The CDR3 loop reads CASGLGQRDYNEQFF. The CDR3 region has the DNA TGTGCCAGCGGCCTGGGACAGCGGGACTACAATGAGCAGTTCTTC. The chain combines TRBV3-1 with TRBJ2-1; possibly TRBD1 or TRBD2 for D (7 bases each). The germline gives CDR1 LGHDT, CDR2 YNNKEL (reference sequence). This CDR3 is built from 15 residues. Trimming removed 8 bases from V and 3 bases from J, with 17 bases in between.

This rearrangement joins TRBV5-1 to TRBJ2-7, with 10 bases lining up with TRBD1. V trimming: 4 bases; J trimming: 6 bases; junction bases outside the gene matches: 7. The CDR3 extends over 14 amino acids. The germline gives CDR1 SGHRS, CDR2 YFSETQ. The CDR3 sequence: CASSPLGQGCEQYF. CDR3 nucleotide sequence: TGCGCCAGCAGCCCTTTGGGACAGGGGTGCGAGCAGTACTTC.

J is TRBJ2-3 and V is TRBV24-1; possible D gene TRBD2, 6 bases. Germline-derived CDR1 and CDR2 are KGHDR and SFDVKD. CDR3 length: 18 residues. V lost 6 bases, J lost 11 bases, and 32 bases lay in between. The DNA for the CDR3 is TGTGCCACCAGTCGGAAGGACCGCGGGACTCCTAAAAACAATGAGCAGTATTTT. This sequence encodes CATSRKDRGTPKNNEQYF.

In this sample, this clonotype turned up many times. The chain links TRBV4-1 to TRBJ2-1; tentative D call: TRBD2 (5 bases). CDR1 MGHRA and CDR2 YSYEKL come from the germline V gene. The CDR3 has 14 amino acids. Trimming cost V 1 base and J 10 bases, with 14 bases left between them. The CDR3 DNA follows: TGCGCCAGCAGCCAAGTGCGCGTAGAGGGAGAGCAGTTCTTC. Its translation: CASSQVRVEGEQFF.

This clonotype was counted ten times or more. The chain couples TRBV19 to TRBJ1-5; D gene uncertain. CDR1 and CDR2 from the germline V gene are LNHDA and SQIVND (reference sequence). CDR3 length equals 15 residues. V was clipped by 3 bases and J by 3 bases, with 12 bases between them. DNA of the CDR3: TGTGCCAGTAGTATTGAGGGCAGCGTCAATCAGCCCCAGCATTTT. Its translation: CASSIEGSVNQPQHF.

This clonotype has a count of ten or more. The chain is built from TRBV5-5 and TRBJ1-6; no firm D call. From germline, CDR1 is SGHKS and CDR2 YYEKEE (reference sequence). The length of the CDR3 is 13 residues. Trimming pared 1 base from V and 10 bases from J, leaving 9 bases between. The CDR3 nucleotides are TGTGCCAGCAGCTTGCTTTCTGACTCACCCCTCCACTTT. It codes for CASSLLSDSPLHF.

This clonotype was detected many times. The V and J genes are TRBV30 and TRBJ1-5; no clear D gene. There are 12 residues in the CDR3. In germline, CDR1 is GTSNPN, CDR2 SVGIG (reference sequence). V gave up 2 bases and J gave up 7 bases, with 9 bases separating them. The CDR3 nucleotides are TGTGCCTGGAGTCCGGGCACCCAGCCCCAGCATTTT. Its protein is CAWSPGTQPQHF.

This clonotype was picked up many times. The genes are TRBV6-1 and TRBJ1-3; D is possibly TRBD1 (5 bases). The V end lost 2 bases, the J end lost 9 bases, and 8 bases lay between the germline ends. The CDR3 loop spans 12 amino acids. From germline, CDR1 is MNHNS and CDR2 SASEGT. Here the CDR3 DNA reads TGTGCCAGCAGTGAATCGGGGGGCACCATATATTTT. Its translation is CASSESGGTIYF.

This clonotype was observed at least ten times. The chain recombines TRBV20-1 with TRBJ1-4, with a possible D match to TRBD1 (5 bases). V was clipped by 6 bases and J by 0 bases, with 23 bases between them. Germline V gene lookup returns CDR1 DFQATT and CDR2 SNEGSKA (reference sequence). The CDR3 sequence is 18 residues long. The CDR3, as DNA: TGCAGTGCCTCCAACGACGGGGCTCGGTATGCAACTAATGAAAAACTGTTTTTT. Translated: CSASNDGARYATNEKLFF.

This clonotype was seen many times. This rearrangement joins TRBV9 to TRBJ2-3; D not certain. V was pared by 2 bases and J by 8 bases, with 12 bases between. The CDR3 spans 13 residues. Germline V gene data show CDR1 as SGDLS and CDR2 as YYNGEE. The CDR3 DNA reads as TGTGCCAGCAGCGTTTCGGCTGGTGGTACGCAGTATTTT. Its translation is CASSVSAGGTQYF.

This clonotype was seen ten or more times. The J gene is TRBJ2-7, the V gene TRBV24-1; perhaps TRBD1 as D (6 bases). The length of the CDR3 is 13 residues. V lost 7 bases and J lost 5, with 14 bases in between. CDR1 is KGHDR and CDR2 is SFDVKD in the germline V gene. CDR3 sequence: CATRDRENHEQYF. CDR3 DNA sequence: TGTGCCACCAGGGACAGAGAAAACCACGAGCAGTACTTC.

This clonotype was seen many times. The chain links TRBV6-5 to TRBJ1-2; the D is unclear. The V gene's germline CDR1 is MNHEY and CDR2 SVGAGI. The CDR3 runs 12 residues. The ends were cut back, 6 bases at V and 2 bases at J, with 7 bases in the middle. The CDR3 DNA is TGTGCCAGCAGGCAGCGCAACTATGGCTACACCTTC. Protein sequence: CASRQRNYGYTF.

The chain uses TRBV4-2 and TRBJ2-3; 7 bases align to TRBD2. Germline CDR1 and CDR2: LGHNA and YNFKEQ. The CDR3 is 15 residues long. Unmatched junction bases numbered 3, after V lost 0 bases and J lost 3 bases. The CDR3 reads CASSQDLGGTDTQYF. CDR3 nucleotide sequence: TGTGCCAGCAGCCAAGATCTCGGGGGGACAGATACGCAGTATTTT.

This clonotype has only one observation. The chain uses TRBV19 and TRBJ1-5; a possible D gene is TRBD1 (5 bases). This CDR3 region has 15 residues. Germline CDR1 and CDR2: LNHDA and SQIVND (reference sequence). V lost 5 bases, J lost 6 bases, and 17 bases lay in between. CDR3 amino acids: CASSYPQDNSQPQHF. CDR3 sequence (DNA): TGTGCCAGTAGTTATCCACAGGATAACAGTCAGCCCCAGCATTTT.

Regarding this clonotype: One end of the junction is discordant with germline, which a read error may explain. The chain couples TRBV6-2 or TRBV6-3 to TRBJ1-4; D is unresolved. Germline-derived CDR1 and CDR2 are MNHEY and SVGEGT. The CDR3 length is 14 residues. The CDR3, as DNA: TGTGCCAGCAGTCACTCGCGTCTTAATGAAAAACCGTTTTTT. This sequence encodes CASSHSRLNEKPFF.

The chain combines TRBV27 with TRBJ1-2; D is undetermined. The CDR3 sequence is 15 residues long. Germline V gene data show CDR1 as MNHEY and CDR2 as SMNVEV (reference sequence). V gave up 4 bases and J gave up 2 bases, with 14 bases separating them. DNA for the CDR3: TGTGCCAGCAGTTCCCTGATAGCGGGAAACTATGGCTACACCTTC. Translating it yields CASSSLIAGNYGYTF.

This chain joins TRBV19 and TRBJ1-2; D gene unclear. CDR1 is LNHDA and CDR2 is SQIVND in the germline V gene (reference sequence). The CDR3 has 12 residues. The V end lost 4 bases, the J end lost 4 bases, and 7 bases lay between the germline ends. The CDR3 protein is CASSKQLYGYTF. The DNA of the CDR3 is TGTGCCAGTAGTAAACAGCTCTATGGCTACACCTTC.